The next 27 T cell receptor beta chains were all read from a single sample in a study of neurological immune-mediated disorders. TCRdb redid the calling of the 5' RACE reads with MiXCR, one entry per CDR3 protein. The sample includes 50,000 to 70,000 distinct CDR3 sequences, under 2.5% of them seen just once. The source material was PBMCs. All receptors derive from a man aged 45-60 years with multiple sclerosis.

This clonotype was observed many times. This sequence joins TRBV4-1 and TRBJ1-2; D is uncertain. V gave up 6 bases and J gave up 8 bases, with 28 bases separating them. CDR1 MGHRA and CDR2 YSYEKL come from the germline V gene. The CDR3 has 17 residues. CDR3: CASSPSGSFPESRGYTF. CDR3 coding DNA: TGCGCCAGCAGTCCGTCCGGGTCCTTCCCCGAGTCTAGGGGCTACACCTTC.

Ten or more counts support this clonotype. The chain recombines TRBV5-1 with TRBJ2-2; weak D call: TRBD1 (6 bases). The germline V gene encodes CDR1 SGHRS and CDR2 YFSETQ. V was shortened by 1 base and J by 1 base, with 11 bases between the two germline ends. CDR3 length: 16 residues. CDR3 nucleotides: TGCGCCAGCAGCTTGACGACAGGACGGAACACCGGGGAGCTGTTTTTT. Its translation: CASSLTTGRNTGELFF.

This clonotype was found many times. The CDR3 region has the DNA TGTGCCAGCAGCCGGACAGGGAGCACCTACGAGCAGTACTTC. It codes for CASSRTGSTYEQYF. The V gene is TRBV16, the J gene TRBJ2-7; 8 bases align to TRBD1. This CDR3 is 14 amino acids long. V dropped 4 bases and J dropped 2; count of bases not matched to a gene: 4. The germline CDR1 and CDR2 sequences are KGHSY and FQNENV.

This clonotype came up many times. V usage is TRBV20-1 and J usage is TRBJ1-5; TRBD1 matches 7 bases. Germline CDR1 reads DFQATT; CDR2 reads SNEGSKA (reference sequence). Trimming cost V 6 bases and J 1 base; bases outside gene matches: 6. CDR3 size: 14 residues. The CDR3 bases are TGCAGTGCCTTGGGACAGTTAAGCAATCAGCCCCAGCATTTT. Protein sequence: CSALGQLSNQPQHF.

This clonotype was recorded at least ten times. This chain joins TRBV12-3 or TRBV12-4 and TRBJ1-1, with unresolved D. V was clipped by 11 bases and J by 1 base, with 14 bases between them. This CDR3 has 13 amino acids. The CDR3 is CAAGLKRNTEAFF. In DNA form, the CDR3 reads TGTGCCGCGGGTCTCAAAAGGAACACTGAAGCTTTCTTT.

This clonotype occurred many times. The chain joins TRBV5-5 to TRBJ1-4; D is ambiguous. Germline CDR1 and CDR2: SGHKS and YYEKEE (reference sequence). The CDR3 is 16 residues long. The ends were cut back, 0 bases at V and 0 bases at J, with 9 bases in the middle. CDR3 in DNA: TGTGCCAGCAGCTTGGGGTCCGGTGCAACTAATGAAAAACTGTTTTTT. It is translated as CASSLGSGATNEKLFF.

This clonotype came up many times. The chain links TRBV12-3 or TRBV12-4 to TRBJ2-5; perhaps TRBD1 as D (5 bases). The CDR3 is 13 amino acids. The V end lost 6 bases, the J end lost 6 bases, and 14 bases lay between the germline ends. The CDR3 DNA follows: TGTGCCAGCAGCGTCAGGGATGGGCAGACCCAGTACTTC. Translation gives CASSVRDGQTQYF.

This clonotype was recorded at least ten times. The chain recombines TRBV5-1 with TRBJ2-2; possible D gene TRBD1, 5 bases. V shed 0 bases and J shed 7 bases, with 13 bases lying between them. This CDR3 contains 15 residues. Germline V gives CDR1 SGHRS, CDR2 YFSETQ. CDR3 nucleotide sequence: TGCGCCAGCAGCTTGGTAGACAGACTTCTCGGGGAGCTGTTTTTT. Translating it yields CASSLVDRLLGELFF.

This clonotype has at least ten counts. The CDR3 sequence: CASSQFTGGQHF. CDR3 in DNA: TGTGCCAGCAGTCAATTTACAGGGGGACAACATTTT. The genes are TRBV2 and TRBJ1-5, with 8 bases aligning to TRBD1. Per germline, CDR1 SNHLY and CDR2 FYNNEI. Losses at the gene ends were 5 bases for V and 16 bases for J; bases not matched to a gene: 10. The CDR3 loop spans 12 amino acids. Based on the CDR3 plus reference TRBV2 and TRBJ1-5, the full variable domain is EPEVTQTPSHQVTQMGQEVILRCVPISNHLYFYWYRQILGQKVEFLVSFYNNEISEKSEIFDDQFSVERPDGSNFTLKIRSTKLEDSAMYFCASSQFTGGQHFGDGTRLSIL.

This clonotype was observed many times. The DNA for the CDR3 is TGCGCCAGCAGCCAAGACGATCAGGGAGGCAATGAGCAGTTCTTC. Translation gives CASSQDDQGGNEQFF. The rearrangement links TRBV4-1 to TRBJ2-1; D is possibly TRBD2 (6 bases). The CDR3 is made up of 15 amino acids. Germline V gives CDR1 MGHRA, CDR2 YSYEKL. Trimming cost V 0 bases and J 6 bases, with 12 bases left between them.

This clonotype has just a few counts. This chain joins TRBV6-6 and TRBJ1-3, with D unresolved. This CDR3 has 13 amino acids. Germline CDR1 is MNHNY and CDR2 is SVGAGI (reference sequence). Deletions cut 8 bases from V and 3 bases from J, with 11 bases between. The CDR3 nucleotides are TGTGCCAGCGGACTCGGATTTGGAAACACCATATATTTT. Residues: CASGLGFGNTIYF.

This clonotype occurred many times. The gene calls are TRBV29-1 and TRBJ2-7; 8 bases map to TRBD1. Germline CDR1 is SQVTM and CDR2 is ANQGSEA. The length of the CDR3 is 11 residues. Losses at the gene ends were 7 bases for V and 4 bases for J; bases not matched to a gene: 3. The CDR3 nucleotides are TGCAGCGCCAGACAGGGGTACGAGCAGTACTTC. This encodes CSARQGYEQYF.

This clonotype has ten or more counts. J is TRBJ2-5 and V is TRBV3-1; 9 bases map to TRBD1. The CDR3 totals 15 residues. The germline CDR1 and CDR2 sequences are LGHDT and YNNKEL (reference sequence). V shed 4 bases, J shed 4 bases, and the junction held 7 bases outside the gene matches. The DNA of the CDR3 is TGTGCCAGCAGCCCTGGGACAGGGTATGGAGAGACCCAGTACTTC. It encodes CASSPGTGYGETQYF.

This clonotype showed up many times. V gene TRBV7-8 combines with J gene TRBJ2-3; maybe TRBD1 (6 bases). V was shortened by 8 bases and J by 0 bases, with 27 bases between the two germline ends. Germline values: CDR1 SGHVS, CDR2 FQNEAQ. CDR3 length equals 19 residues. CDR3 sequence (DNA): TGTGCCAGCGAAACGCCCGATGGGGGCAGTTGGACTAGCACAGATACGCAGTATTTT. This gives the protein CASETPDGGSWTSTDTQYF.

This clonotype was seen at least ten times. The CDR3, as DNA: TGTGCCAGCAGCGTAGAGGGGAGCTCCTATAATTCACCCCTCCACTTT. Its protein product is CASSVEGSSYNSPLHF. The chain is built from TRBV9 and TRBJ1-6; TRBD1 might be the D (5 bases). Germline CDR1 is SGDLS and CDR2 is YYNGEE. Trimming took off 0 bases at V and 0 bases at J, with 7 bases between the two ends. The CDR3 totals 16 residues.

This clonotype was recorded many times. The chain joins TRBV2 to TRBJ2-7, with D possibly being TRBD2 (6 bases). This CDR3 is built from 14 residues. V was clipped by 7 bases and J by 3 bases, with 16 bases between them. Per the germline V gene, CDR1 is SNHLY and CDR2 is FYNNEI. The CDR3 protein is CASIPPDGSYEQYF. The DNA of the CDR3 is TGTGCCAGCATCCCACCGGACGGGAGCTACGAGCAGTACTTC.

This clonotype was recorded many times. V usage is TRBV20-1 and J usage is TRBJ1-1; D possibly corresponds to TRBD1 (5 bases). CDR1 and CDR2 (germline): DFQATT, SNEGSKA (reference sequence). Trimming removed 6 bases at V and 1 base at J, with 12 bases between. There are 13 residues in the CDR3. DNA for the CDR3: TGCAGTGCGAGTGGGGGGTCGAACACTGAAGCTTTCTTT. Residues: CSASGGSNTEAFF.

In this sample, this clonotype turned up many times. The chain carries TRBV6-1 and TRBJ1-4; TRBD1 aligns across 8 bases. Trimming cost V 10 bases and J 7 bases; bases outside gene matches: 14. This CDR3 comprises 15 residues. The germline gives CDR1 MNHNS, CDR2 SASEGT. CDR3 coding DNA: TGTGCCACCGTATTCACAGGGGGTGCCGGTGAAAAACTGTTTTTT. Translated, it gives CATVFTGGAGEKLFF.

This clonotype has ten or more counts. The rearrangement links TRBV27 to TRBJ2-7; D remains ambiguous. The CDR3 is made up of 14 amino acids. The germline V gene encodes CDR1 MNHEY and CDR2 SMNVEV (reference sequence). V was trimmed by 3 bases and J by 2 bases, leaving 11 bases between them. CDR3 DNA sequence: TGTGCCAGCAGTTTTTTTGGGGATACCTACGAGCAGTACTTC. Translation gives CASSFFGDTYEQYF.

The sample holds many counts of this clonotype. The rearrangement joins TRBV5-1 to TRBJ2-1, with 9 bases aligning to TRBD1. Trimming at V came to 4 bases and at J to 8 bases, leaving 10 bases not matched to a gene. The germline V gene has CDR1 SGHRS and CDR2 YFSETQ. The CDR3 sequence is 15 residues long. CDR3 bases: TGCGCCAGCAGCCGTACAGGGGGCCATAACGATGAGCAGTTCTTC. Translating it yields CASSRTGGHNDEQFF.

This clonotype was seen repeatedly, ten times or more. This chain uses TRBV12-3 or TRBV12-4 with TRBJ2-5, with 7 bases lining up with TRBD1. The CDR3 is 20 residues long. The V and J ends lost 0 bases and 4 bases, in that order; junction bases with no gene match: 20. The CDR3 nucleotides are TGTGCCAGCAGTTTAGCGCGGGTTCATAGACAGGGCAATTTGGGAGAGACCCAGTACTTC. This gives the protein CASSLARVHRQGNLGETQYF.

This clonotype was observed many times. This chain uses TRBV10-2 with TRBJ2-5; 7 positions agree with TRBD2. Germline assignment: CDR1 WSHSY and CDR2 SAAADI. The CDR3 covers 15 residues. Trimming removed 2 bases from V and 5 bases from J; junction bases left unmatched: 8. The CDR3 spells CASSESGTGGETQYF. The CDR3 DNA is TGCGCCAGCAGTGAGAGCGGGACCGGAGGGGAGACCCAGTACTTC.

Many counts were recorded for this clonotype. This rearrangement joins TRBV5-1 to TRBJ2-2, with D tentatively TRBD1 or TRBD2 (5 bases each). CDR3 size: 17 residues. The ends were cut back, 0 bases at V and 4 bases at J, with 16 bases in the middle. Germline values: CDR1 SGHRS, CDR2 YFSETQ. The CDR3 spells CASSLARDGGITGELFF. DNA for the CDR3: TGCGCCAGCAGCTTGGCCCGTGATGGGGGTATCACCGGGGAGCTGTTTTTT.

This clonotype was seen repeatedly, ten times or more. The chain carries TRBV7-8 and TRBJ1-1, with a weak D call TRBD1 (6 bases). V gave up 6 bases and J gave up 6 bases, with 17 bases separating them. Germline values: CDR1 SGHVS, CDR2 FQNEAQ. The CDR3 length is 14 residues. For the CDR3, the DNA is TGTGCCAGCAGGGTCGGGGGCTCGAGGCCTGAAGCTTTCTTT. It specifies CASRVGGSRPEAFF.

In its sample, this clonotype was seen many times. The chain is built from TRBV7-2 and TRBJ1-4; D is uncertain. CDR3 size: 13 residues. V gave up 1 base and J gave up 3 bases, with 3 bases separating them. CDR1 SGHTA and CDR2 FQGNSA come from the germline V gene. The CDR3 spells CASSLGSNEKLFF. CDR3 nucleotides: TGTGCCAGCAGCTTAGGGTCTAATGAAAAACTGTTTTTT.

This clonotype was seen repeatedly, ten times or more. The chain recombines TRBV5-1 with TRBJ1-2, with D hard to call. The CDR3 loop spans 14 amino acids. Germline CDR1 SGHRS, CDR2 YFSETQ. V was shortened by 6 bases and J by 7 bases, with 19 bases between the two germline ends. The CDR3, as DNA: TGCGCCAGCAAAAGTACGTCGCAGAGTGGTGGCTACACCTTC. Translated: CASKSTSQSGGYTF. Looking up the rest from reference TRBV5-1 and TRBJ1-2 gives the full variable domain: KAGVTQTPRYLIKTRGQQVTLSCSPISGHRSVSWYQQTPGQGLQFLFEYFSETQRNKGNFPGRFSGRQFSNSRSEMNVSTLELGDSALYLCASKSTSQSGGYTFGSGTRLTVV.

This clonotype showed up many times. The chain combines TRBV20-1 with TRBJ2-3; 9 bases are shared with TRBD2. From germline, CDR1 is DFQATT and CDR2 SNEGSKA (reference sequence). This CDR3 region has 14 residues. Losses at the gene ends were 3 bases for V and 1 base for J; bases not matched to a gene: 2. CDR3: CSARVAGGTDTQYF. For the CDR3, the DNA is TGCAGTGCTAGGGTAGCGGGGGGCACAGATACGCAGTATTTT.